Listed below are T cell receptor beta chains from one sample, sequenced in a study of blood T cell repertoires in COVID-19. Some clones are missing from TCRdb's copy, which holds only in-frame ones; the method was immunoSEQ multiplex PCR. Of around 290,000 clones listed, 80% to 90% were seen once; the top ten hold roughly 7.1%. What was sequenced was peripheral blood. The receptors shown here come from a woman aged 45 to 65 who had recovered from COVID-19. CDR3s leave out the opening cysteine and the closing phenylalanine or tryptophan.

v_call cdr3_aa
TRBV5-1 ASSSQGLSSGNTIY
TRBV3-1/TRBV3-2 ASSQGSWANVLT
TRBV3-1/TRBV3-2 ASSAGGTGELF
TRBV27 ASSLMTGGDYGYT
TRBV6-2/TRBV6-3 ASSYSFGTGADEQY
TRBV30 AWNSRGTDTQY
TRBV6-2/TRBV6-3 ASSYPTRGPWQYEQY
TRBV4-2 ASSQNPGQGYSPLH
TRBV7-8 ASSTRAGFKIVNQPQH
TRBV10-3 AISASTGGQGTQY
TRBV18 ASSPEGDNEQF
TRBV15 ATSRDRGYEQY
TRBV5-1 ASSRPPENIQY
TRBV13 ASREERLGYGYT
TRBV5-6 ASSAALYEQF
TRBV19 ASSGTGIGSGANVLT
TRBV6-2/TRBV6-3 ASSLQLTGGYT
TRBV6-5 ASSSGTGGYNEQF
TRBV6-5 ASRSSGGSGEQF
TRBV7-7 ASSPGISTGELF
TRBV6-2/TRBV6-3 ASSFLGLGNEQF
TRBV16 ASSHRVRGSYEQY
TRBV18 ASSRTGHQETQY
TRBV7-2 ASRIFLLAKGGNEQF
TRBV6-2/TRBV6-3 ASSRNWEGGPQH
TRBV2 ASSEAEREEF
TRBV9 ASNPQGGRPTDTQY
TRBV11-2 ASSDRQGAYEQY
TRBV7-9 ASSLRGKANTGELF
TRBV19 ASSSYRKPKTEAF
TRBV28 ASGTGNEKLF
TRBV27 ATRRQANQPQH
TRBV12-5 ASGLDRGEAF
TRBV28 ASRTQGAETDTQY
TRBV4-3 ASSQILSSYNEQF
TRBV19 ASSIRDRGSYEQY
TRBV5-1 ASSFISGPQETQY
TRBV6-2/TRBV6-3 ASSYFRTGENANYGYT
TRBV11-3 ASSPGTGGWRHTEAF
TRBV9 ASSPGEKAF
TRBV4-3 ASSQGPEQF
TRBV19 ASSIRAGKGNTEAF
TRBV7-7 ASSLDGGAGNEQF
TRBV5-1 ASSSDLTGGREQY
TRBV9 ASSVVAGATDTQY
TRBV6-5 ASSFSASTEAF
TRBV5-1 ASSLAGASSGNTIY
TRBV6-2/TRBV6-3 ASSPRGLAGVEQY
TRBV28 ASSGGGITGELF
TRBV7-2 ASRSGVSTDTQY